The T cell receptor (beta chain) under discussion was sequenced for a study of OX40 agonist ivuxolimab in advanced cancers. Broader study findings: Antigen specificity of clonally expanded peripheral T cells was not established.

This clone appeared once. Its antigen is still unknown. The length of the CDR3 is 15 residues. The J segment lost 0 bases and the V segment lost 4 bases, leaving 3 bases of the junction unmatched. The germline gives CDR1 SGHVS, CDR2 FNYEAQ. Autoimmune disease history or systemic immunosuppression led to patients being barred. Baseline was the first blood sampling point, followed by cycle 4 day 1 and cycle 7 day 1. Profiling relied on immunoSEQ multiplex PCR, and the TCRdb table lists in-frame clones only, not all of them. The sample records around 55,000 clones, around 85% being singletons. The receptor was isolated from an adult with an advanced solid tumor such as melanoma, head and neck, liver or kidney cancer. The chain has TRBV7-6 and TRBJ2-1, with 7 bases matching TRBD2. Sequences were derived from CD4+ or CD8+ T cells sorted from blood, sampled in a trial of the OX40 agonist ivuxolimab. In nucleotides, the CDR3 is TGTGCCAGCAGCTCGGGGGGTAGCTCCTACAATGAGCAGTTCTTC. Protein: CASSSGGSSYNEQFF.